This TCR beta chain originates from a study of cytomegalovirus exposure and HLA in healthy donors. As for the study in general: Sequencing of 150 million to 200 million T cells in an earlier analysis found approximately 120 million unique TCR beta sequences.

This clone came up a few times. PCR primers comprised 60 Vbeta and 13 Jbeta primers. Sequencing used immunoSEQ multiplex PCR; TCRdb keeps in-frame clones, though not all of them. The data contain roughly 120,000 clones, around 75% of them seen just once; the ten biggest clones take up around 1.5%. The receptor was derived from a woman aged 18 to 35 in good health and CMV-seronegative. Sequencing used PBMCs.

Written as DNA, the CDR3 is TGTGCCTGGACGTCGGGAAACACCATATATTTT. Translation: CAWTSGNTIYF. The chain couples TRBV30 to TRBJ1-3; D is undetermined. CDR1 is GTSNPN, CDR2 SVGIG, per germline (reference sequence). Trimming took 4 bases from V and 4 from J, leaving 5 bases between them. This CDR3 is built from 11 residues.